This T cell receptor (beta chain) is drawn from a study of identifying expanded T cells in peripheral blood. Study findings and constraints: Technical replicates showed around 1.2 changed clones; two weeks about 16; four weeks 19. Across healthy donors, higher total template counts meant significantly greater roughly two-week count variance.

During the collection period, no donor immune events like infections were recorded. CDR3 length: 14 amino acids. The germline CDR1 and CDR2 sequences are GTSNPN and SVGIG (reference sequence). V lost 7 bases and J lost 6; bases outside the gene matches: 14. Turning to this clone: Its antigen is not known.

The method was immunoSEQ multiplex PCR; TCRdb's version includes in-frame clones alone and lacks a portion of them. The sample carries some 100,000 clones, over 75% recorded once. V gene TRBV30 combines with J gene TRBJ1-2; 7 positions match TRBD1. Sequences were obtained from blood. This clonotype was obtained from a person between 18 and 75 years old in good health. CDR3 sequence reads: CASYQGVIKDGYTF. CDR3 nucleotide sequence: TGTGCCTCCTACCAGGGGGTCATTAAGGATGGCTACACCTTC.